The 4 T cell receptor beta chains reported below all come from one sample, sequenced in a study of T cell clonotyping in hematopoietic cell transplantation. TCRdb's copy holds only in-frame clones and misses some; the assay was immunoSEQ multiplex PCR. Of 46,000 or so clones detected, over 75% appear once; the ten largest clones hold 5.9%. Time point reported: recipient sample about 28 days before transplant, after cytoreduction. The sample consisted of peripheral blood mononuclear cells, taken before stem cell transplant. These receptors all stem from a man aged 55 to 69 with biphenotypic leukemia. Some clones in this sample may be carry-over from other donors' samples.

A single count supports this clone. The rearrangement uses TRBV30 and TRBJ1-1; D uncertain. Germline V gives CDR1 GTSNPN, CDR2 SVGIG (reference sequence). The CDR3 runs to 13 residues. With 3 bases removed from V and 4 bases from J, the gap between germline ends came to 12 bases. CDR3: CAWSVSLRTEAFF. The CDR3 coding sequence is TGTGCCTGGAGCGTATCCTTACGCACTGAAGCTTTCTTT.

This clone was seen once. The chain couples TRBV7-2 to TRBJ1-1; D possibly corresponds to TRBD1 (5 bases). Trimming took off 0 bases at V and 1 base at J, with 12 bases between the two ends. Germline CDR1 SGHTA, CDR2 FQGNSA. The CDR3 length is 16 residues. DNA of the CDR3: TGTGCCAGCAGCTTAGCGCGTGGGACGGGGAACACTGAAGCTTTCTTT. Translated, it gives CASSLARGTGNTEAFF.

The genes are TRBV2 and TRBJ1-1, with 8 bases lining up with TRBD1. Trimming took 1 base from V and 7 from J; bases not matched to a gene: 5. This CDR3 region has 14 residues. CDR1 is SNHLY, CDR2 FYNNEI, per germline. The DNA of the CDR3 is TGTGCCAGCAGTGAAGGGACAGGGCGACTTGAAGCTTTCTTT. Translation: CASSEGTGRLEAFF.

CDR3 sequence reads: CASRLTGDNTEAFF. For the CDR3, the DNA is TGTGCCAGCCGCTTGACAGGGGATAACACTGAAGCTTTCTTT. The chain uses TRBV28 and TRBJ1-1; 8 nucleotides agree with TRBD1. This CDR3 has 14 amino acids. Germline values: CDR1 MDHEN, CDR2 SYDVKM. V dropped 8 bases and J dropped 2; count of bases not matched to a gene: 7.